This TCR beta chain was sequenced for a study of control samples from healthy donors and cancer patients. V was pared by 6 bases and J by 3 bases, with 13 bases between. The CDR3 runs 14 residues. Germline V gene sequence: CDR1 MNHEY, CDR2 SVGAGI. The method was immunoSEQ multiplex PCR; TCRdb's version includes in-frame clones alone and lacks a portion of them. The table includes approximately 170,000 clones, 91% detected once. Sequenced sample: blood. V gene TRBV6-5 combines with J gene TRBJ2-3; the D gene is possibly TRBD2 (5 bases). The TCR was taken from a woman in her twenties or thirties in good health. CDR3 DNA: TGTGCCAGCAGACAAACACTAGGGACAGATACGCAGTATTTT. Translating gives CASRQTLGTDTQYF.